This T cell receptor (beta chain) comes out of a study of cytotoxic CD8 clonotypes in ibrutinib-treated CLL (dated by TCRdb to the early 2020s). Context from the whole study: The cohort had eleven to twelve relapsed/refractory and some 15 treatment-naive patients; some 17 were IGHV unmutated. Responses were partial in 25 or so patients and complete in 2; after median approximately 67 months follow-up, some 15 stayed in remission and roughly twelve progressed. Response samples were obtained after a median of approximately twelve months of treatment, with a range of about 6 to 36 months. On average, each sample had about 250,000 productive templates and about 89,000 productive rearrangements. Longitudinal samples were obtainable from 26 of the 86 participants in the trial. Cryopreserved peripheral blood mononuclear cells were collected before treatment, at response, and at either disease progression or sustained remission. Every remission and progressive disease sample was obtained while ibrutinib was still being received by the patients.

V lost 1 base and J lost 4 bases; the stretch between them is 14 bases long. From cysteine to phenylalanine, the CDR3 is 15 amino acids long. Solely the CDR3 DNA is kept, with 45 bases framed from the first base. Taken from the germline V gene, the CDR1 and CDR2 loops are SGDLS and YYNGEE. Regarding this clone: Its antigen remains unidentified. Per-base quality was not reported, and no clone a single base away is much larger than it.

Around 2 micrograms of genomic DNA were extracted from cryopreserved PBMCs for TCR beta library preparation. Longitudinal blood samples from CLL patients on ibrutinib monotherapy underwent high-throughput TCR beta sequencing. The patients took part in an open-label, single-center phase 2 trial of ibrutinib monotherapy. The paper as a whole reports these results and caveats: Public clonotypes were rare and either shrank or stayed stable during treatment, and the rise in clonality at ibrutinib response reflected expansion of private clonotypes. At ibrutinib response clonality went up, during sustained remission it held steady, and at progression it dropped back toward baseline. Baseline clonality exceeded that of age-matched healthy donors and correlated strongly with circulating CD8+ T-cell counts. Sampling times were not matched between sustained-remission and progressing patients, and lymph node repertoires were not studied.

A MiSeq instrument was used for deep resolution sequencing, which targeted depths ranging from 1 in 1 million up to 1 in 200,000 T cells, with coverage averaging 10x for each clonotype. The immunoSEQ hsTCRB Kit was used to generate the TCR beta libraries. In the paper's pipeline: Data were analyzed with ImmunoSEQ Data Assistant and ImmunoSEQ Analyzer, with V, D and J genes assigned per IMGT definitions. Clonality, which ranges from 0 to 1, was calculated by subtracting the normalized Shannon entropy of productive rearrangement frequencies from one. Only overrepresented clonotypes making up at least 0.05% of each patient's repertoire were included in the public clonotype analysis. Some 13 age-matched healthy donor repertoires from immuneACCESS served as clonality controls. In its TCRdb copy, this immuneACCESS table keeps in-frame sequences only and misses some clones. Where compared with another copy, unresolved V genes explain less than half of these, and the others have no known cause. V and J calls and clone size follow that table, whereas D and trimming were derived from the DNA. This sample gives 330,000 or so clones in total; about 61% of them show up just once. The ten largest clonotypes hold 6.3% of the sample.

The V gene is TRBV9 and the J gene is TRBJ1-1; TRBD1 is perhaps the D gene, given 6 matching bases. Sequenced here: PBMCs, sampled after 36 months of ibrutinib treatment. The receptor comes from a human donor with chronic lymphocytic leukemia. The CDR3 protein: CASSVSPGGLTEAFF. The base sequence is TGTGCCAGCAGCGTATCCCCGGGGGGGCTCACTGAAGCTTTCTTT.